This TCR beta chain was captured in a study of blood T cell repertoires in COVID-19 (dated by TCRdb to 2018 to 2020). Background for the entire study: Samples from collaborators originated in the United States, Italy and Spain and spanned both the acute and convalescent phases of COVID-19. The material from the prospective study consisted of cDNA or gDNA derived from T cells, B-cell-depleted T cells, or PBMCs. Subjects who had been exposed to COVID-19, were actively infected with it, or had recovered from it provided the deeply sampled blood TCRbeta repertoires that made up the dataset. The repertoires were released in a freely available public database intended as a resource for research on the immune response to SARS-CoV-2. The samples were drawn from the first 160 participants of the ongoing ImmuneRACE study and from 1,200 or so subjects provided by 6 global collaborators. Nearly every sample came with metadata listing a de-identified subject ID, COVID-19 status, age in years and sex. Where available, HLA class I and class II types were taken from metadata supplied by the sample provider and were not determined by assay-based typing. Here is what the overall study found, with its caveats: How much clinical and demographic metadata was included differed by source and by participant, and the metadata was provided uncurated.

In Seattle, one collaborating source enrolled patients while the infection was active and tracked those patients longitudinally over the course of disease. Each collaborating institution followed its own protocols to collect whole blood in K2EDTA tubes. Collaborator samples were shipped for TCRbeta analysis as frozen whole blood, isolated PBMCs, or DNA extracted from either sample type. V and J are truncated by 0 bases and 4 bases respectively, leaving an intervening sequence of 15 bases. The CDR3 covers 16 residues, taking in both the cysteine and the phenylalanine. Solely the CDR3 DNA is kept, with 48 bases framed from the first base. CDR1 SEHNR and CDR2 FQNEAQ were looked up in the germline V gene (reference sequence). TCRbeta CDR3 regions were amplified from genomic DNA using the immunoSEQ Assay, a bias-controlled multiplex PCR. The paper's data handling went like this. Within the assay, amplification of reference gene primers was used to estimate how many nucleated cells each sample contained. To quantify the absolute abundance of each unique TCRbeta CDR3 rearrangement, sequence reads were collapsed and filtered. For each sample, productive Simpson clonality was calculated as the square root of Simpson's diversity index over productive rearrangements. The table comes from immuneACCESS by way of TCRdb, which keeps in-frame sequences with V and J called. Part of the clones is missing from these tables; in studies checked, under half for an unresolved V gene and the rest for unknown reasons. From that table come the V and J calls and clone size; the DNA was used to work out D and trimming. The sample table shows around 460,000 clones, and about 90% are seen once. The leading ten clones occupy about 0.91% of the sample.

As regards this clone: Its target antigen remains unknown. Base qualities are missing; no much larger clone stands one base away.

What was sequenced was peripheral blood. Rearrangement joined TRBV7-9 to TRBJ1-2; a tentative D match to TRBD1 spans 5 bases. This TCR was recovered from a man between 18 and 35 years old with COVID-19, enrolled during active disease. This receptor has the CDR3 CASSLASGLAFYGYTF. Read as DNA, the sequence is TGTGCCAGCAGCTTAGCCTCGGGACTCGCCTTCTATGGCTACACCTTC. Reference TRBV7-9 and TRBJ1-2 proteins supply the regions before and after the CDR3; the full variable domain is: DTGVSQNPRHKITKRGQNVTFRCDPISEHNRLYWYRQTLGQGPEFLTYFQNEAQLEKSRLLSDRFSAERPKGSFSTLEIQRTEQGDSAMYLCASSLASGLAFYGYTFGSGTRLTVV.